The 30 T cell receptor beta chains reported below all come from one sample, sequenced in a study of blood T cells in healthy people across ages. For the second PCR, which ran for about 7 to 11 cycles, a sample-barcoded 5' primer and a J-beta primer mix were used. TCRdb reprocessed the 5' RACE reads via MiXCR and lists one record per CDR3 protein. The sample shows 1 million or so distinct CDR3 sequences, approximately 25% of them seen only once. This sample was shared with a second study, whose subject was T cells of mothers and their children.

Sequencing was done on a sample of blood. The receptors originated from a girl aged 2-9 years in good health.

About this clonotype: The conserved phenylalanine or tryptophan normally closing the CDR3 is absent here, so this likely arose from a read error. The chain uses TRBV20-1 and TRBJ1-2; D is uncertain. CDR1 is DFQATT, CDR2 SNEGSKA, per germline (reference sequence). The CDR3 has 12 amino acids. Trimming removed 6 bases at V and 3 bases at J, with 11 bases between. CDR3 protein: CSARHDHYGYTL. The CDR3 DNA follows: TGCAGTGCCAGGCACGACCACTATGGCTACACCCTC.

V is TRBV11-3 and J is TRBJ2-3, with 9 positions matching TRBD2. CDR1 and CDR2 from the germline V gene are SGHNT and YENEEA. This CDR3 comprises 16 residues. Losses at the gene ends were 2 bases for V and 4 bases for J; bases not matched to a gene: 7. CDR3 DNA sequence: TGTGCCAGCAGCTTATTTCGTAGCGGGGGCTCAGATACGCAGTATTTT. Translated: CASSLFRSGGSDTQYF.

The rearrangement uses TRBV7-9 and TRBJ2-2; tentative D call: TRBD1 (6 bases). Trimming took off 6 bases at V and 5 bases at J, with 13 bases between the two ends. Germline CDR1 is SEHNR and CDR2 is FQNEAQ (reference sequence). The CDR3 is made up of 14 amino acids. DNA of the CDR3: TGTGCCAGCAGAAATACAGGGTCGACCGGGGAGCTGTTTTTT. Amino acids: CASRNTGSTGELFF.

The chain joins TRBV28 to TRBJ2-5; D might be TRBD1 (6 bases). Trimming took 10 bases from V and 2 from J, leaving 14 bases between them. Germline CDR1 is MDHEN and CDR2 is SYDVKM. This CDR3 is built from 13 residues. The DNA for the CDR3 is TGTGCCACCATGGACAGAGCACAAGAGACCCAGTACTTC. This sequence encodes CATMDRAQETQYF.

The genes are TRBV3-1 and TRBJ2-3; D is unclear. The V end lost 0 bases, the J end lost 2 bases, and 9 bases lay between the germline ends. CDR1 is LGHDT and CDR2 is YNNKEL in the germline V gene (reference sequence). This CDR3 contains 15 residues. CDR3 region: CASSQEVEFTDTQYF. The CDR3 DNA reads as TGTGCCAGCAGCCAAGAAGTAGAATTCACAGATACGCAGTATTTT.

The V gene is TRBV5-5, the J gene TRBJ1-5, with D hard to call. Germline V gene data show CDR1 as SGHKS and CDR2 as YYEKEE (reference sequence). This CDR3 has 15 residues. The V gene lost 3 bases and the J gene lost 0 bases, with 10 bases spanning the gap. The CDR3 here is CASSSRPDSNQPQHF. The CDR3 DNA reads as TGTGCCAGCAGCTCCCGGCCGGATAGCAATCAGCCCCAGCATTTT. The complete variable domain, with remaining parts taken from reference TRBV5-5 and TRBJ1-5, reads DAGVTQSPTHLIKTRGQQVTLRCSPISGHKSVSWYQQVLGQGPQFIFQYYEKEERGRGNFPDRFSARQFPNYSSELNVNALLLGDSALYLCASSSRPDSNQPQHFGDGTRLSIL.

The chain has TRBV6-1 and TRBJ2-5; 7 bases line up with TRBD2. The length of the CDR3 is 15 residues. The trim removed 4 bases at V and 4 bases at J, leaving 9 bases unmatched. Germline lookup yields CDR1 MNHNS and CDR2 SASEGT. The CDR3 sequence: CASSAGPGRGETQYF. For the CDR3, the DNA is TGTGCCAGCAGTGCGGGACCTGGGAGGGGAGAGACCCAGTACTTC.

The chain couples TRBV12-3 or TRBV12-4 to TRBJ2-1; the match to TRBD1 covers 11 bases. Trimming at V came to 6 bases and at J to 8 bases, leaving 9 bases not matched to a gene. The CDR3 has 15 residues. The CDR3 reads CASSSTPGQGDEQFF. DNA for the CDR3: TGTGCCAGCAGCTCTACACCGGGACAGGGGGATGAGCAGTTCTTC.

The chain employs TRBV7-2 and TRBJ2-3; 10 bases fit TRBD2. This CDR3 comprises 15 residues. The V segment lost 3 bases and the J segment 5 bases; nucleotides outside the gene matches: 5. CDR1 is SGHTA, CDR2 FQGNSA, per germline. The chain's CDR3 is CASSFTSGELDTQYF. The CDR3 DNA is TGTGCCAGCAGCTTCACTAGCGGGGAATTAGATACGCAGTATTTT.

In its sample, this clonotype was seen a few times. The chain joins TRBV7-9 to TRBJ1-2, with D unresolved. The CDR3 covers 14 residues. The germline V and J ends were trimmed by 7 bases and 5 bases, with 17 bases remaining between them. Germline lookup yields CDR1 SEHNR and CDR2 FQNEAQ (reference sequence). CDR3 DNA sequence: TGTGCCAGCATCCCGGACGGGGTCCATTATGGCTACACCTTC. Translating it yields CASIPDGVHYGYTF.

The chain has TRBV4-1 and TRBJ2-2, with 7 bases fitting TRBD1. This CDR3 has 13 amino acids. The germline V gene encodes CDR1 MGHRA and CDR2 YSYEKL. The V segment lost 4 bases and the J segment 7 bases; nucleotides outside the gene matches: 3. CDR3 amino acids: CASSPQGIGELFF. CDR3 in DNA: TGCGCCAGCAGCCCACAGGGGATCGGGGAGCTGTTTTTT.

J is TRBJ1-2 and V is TRBV4-1; no clear D. Germline values: CDR1 MGHRA, CDR2 YSYEKL. Trimming took 3 bases from V and 4 from J, leaving 15 bases between them. CDR3 length equals 15 residues. In DNA, the CDR3 is TGCGCCAGCAGCCAGAGGGAGGTAGTAGGCTATGGCTACACCTTC. Its translation: CASSQREVVGYGYTF.

The chain uses TRBV5-6 and TRBJ2-5; possible D gene TRBD2, 6 bases. The end of the DNA aligns better with TRBJ2-7, so the J call may be wrong. CDR3 size: 15 residues. Germline V gives CDR1 SGHDT, CDR2 YYEEEE. CDR3 DNA sequence: TGTGCCAGCAGCCCCGGGAGTCCTTCCTCCTACGAGCAGTACTTC. It yields the protein CASSPGSPSSYEQYF.

There are a few counts of this clonotype. The chain links TRBV7-9 to TRBJ2-2, with TRBD2 identical over 11 bases. Germline CDR1 and CDR2: SEHNR and FQNEAQ (reference sequence). The CDR3 length is 19 residues. The J segment lost 0 bases and the V segment lost 1 base, leaving 7 bases of the junction unmatched. CDR3: CASSLDFRTSGSNTGELFF. Written as DNA, the CDR3 is TGTGCCAGCAGCTTAGATTTTAGGACTAGCGGGTCGAACACCGGGGAGCTGTTTTTT.

This chain links TRBV29-1 with TRBJ2-3; D not resolved. Trimming pared 3 bases from V and 0 bases from J, leaving 7 bases between. This CDR3 is 13 amino acids long. Per the germline V gene, CDR1 is SQVTM and CDR2 is ANQGSEA. The chain's CDR3 is CSVEVGSTDTQYF. CDR3 bases: TGCAGCGTTGAGGTGGGGAGCACAGATACGCAGTATTTT.

This clonotype was seen a handful of times. The chain is built from TRBV14 and TRBJ1-1; D gene unclear. Germline CDR1 and CDR2: SGHDN and FVKESK. V was trimmed by 1 base and J by 5 bases, leaving 14 bases between them. This CDR3 contains 15 residues. CDR3 nucleotide sequence: TGTGCCAGCAGCCAAGTTCATCCGTTTACTACTGAAGCTTTCTTT. Residues: CASSQVHPFTTEAFF.

The chain employs TRBV6-5 and TRBJ2-5; D tentatively reads TRBD1 or TRBD2 (5 bases each). The CDR3 has 12 amino acids. Germline V lookup: CDR1 MNHEY, CDR2 SVGAGI. Trimming took 9 bases from V and 5 from J, leaving 13 bases between them. The CDR3 is CASLGRDETQYF. CDR3 sequence (DNA): TGTGCCAGTCTTGGCAGGGACGAGACCCAGTACTTC.

The chain is built from TRBV29-1 and TRBJ2-3; 7 nucleotides line up with TRBD2. Germline assignment: CDR1 SQVTM and CDR2 ANQGSEA. This CDR3 is 12 amino acids long. The trim removed 6 bases at V and 3 bases at J, leaving 3 bases unmatched. The CDR3 bases are TGCAGCGTGCTACTAGCGACAGATACGCAGTATTTT. Translated: CSVLLATDTQYF.

In its sample, this clonotype was seen a few times. This sequence joins TRBV6-6 and TRBJ1-1; possible D gene TRBD1, 6 bases. Looked up from germline, CDR1 is MNHNY and CDR2 is SVGAGI (reference sequence). Trimming took 7 bases from V and 3 from J, leaving 12 bases between them. CDR3 length equals 13 residues. CDR3 DNA sequence: TGTGCCAGCAATGGGGGCACGTACACTGAAGCTTTCTTT. It encodes CASNGGTYTEAFF.

The CDR3 DNA reads as TGTGCCAGCAGAACGACAGGAACAAAGTACGAGCAGTACTTC. This translates into CASRTTGTKYEQYF. This chain joins TRBV2 and TRBJ2-7; perhaps TRBD1 as D (6 bases). V lost 6 bases to trimming and J lost 4 bases, with 16 bases between them. The germline CDR1 and CDR2 sequences are SNHLY and FYNNEI. The CDR3 is 14 amino acids. Complete variable domain (other parts from reference TRBV2 and TRBJ2-7): EPEVTQTPSHQVTQMGQEVILRCVPISNHLYFYWYRQILGQKVEFLVSFYNNEISEKSEIFDDQFSVERPDGSNFTLKIRSTKLEDSAMYFCASRTTGTKYEQYFGPGTRLTVT.

This clonotype turned up a few times. The rearrangement joins TRBV12-3 or TRBV12-4 to TRBJ2-7, with 7 bases matching TRBD2. The CDR3 is 17 amino acids. V trimming: 0 bases; J trimming: 3 bases; junction bases outside the gene matches: 11. The CDR3 is CASSLAQPLGGSYEQYF. The CDR3 nucleotides are TGTGCCAGCAGTTTAGCGCAGCCCCTTGGCGGGAGCTACGAGCAGTACTTC.

This chain joins TRBV20-1 and TRBJ2-5, with D possibly being TRBD1 (6 bases). The J call is in doubt because the DNA end fits TRBJ2-7 better. The CDR3 totals 14 residues. CDR1 and CDR2 (germline): DFQATT, SNEGSKA (reference sequence). Here the CDR3 reads CSAVRVRGGYEQYF. The CDR3 DNA sequence: TGCAGCGCTGTTCGGGTCAGGGGTGGCTACGAGCAGTACTTC.

This clonotype was seen only a few times. The chain uses TRBV3-1 and TRBJ2-5, with D possibly matching TRBD2 (6 bases). Looked up from germline, CDR1 is LGHDT and CDR2 is YNNKEL (reference sequence). Trimming shortened V by 4 bases and J by 5 bases, and 14 bases separated the two germline ends. This CDR3 spans 14 amino acids. The CDR3 DNA sequence: TGTGCCAGCAGCCTCAACCGGGGGAGGGAGACCCAGTACTTC. Protein product: CASSLNRGRETQYF.

This clonotype was found a few times. V is TRBV20-1 and J is TRBJ2-1, with 11 bases that match TRBD2. The CDR3 runs to 15 residues. The germline gives CDR1 DFQATT, CDR2 SNEGSKA (reference sequence). V dropped 0 bases and J dropped 8; count of bases not matched to a gene: 6. DNA of the CDR3: TGCAGTGCTAGAGATCTACTAGCGGGAGTCGATGAGCAGTTCTTC. This translates into CSARDLLAGVDEQFF.

The table lists this clonotype with a count of one. Sequence at one end of the junction differs from germline and may be a read error. The chain carries TRBV4-2 and TRBJ2-7, with D possibly being TRBD2 (6 bases). From germline, CDR1 is LGHNA and CDR2 YNFKEQ. CDR3 size: 14 residues. CDR3 amino acids: CASSLELATYELYF. The CDR3 bases are TGTGCCAGCAGCCTCGAACTAGCAACCTACGAGCTGTACTTC.

The chain employs TRBV4-3 and TRBJ2-1, with no clear D. The CDR3 covers 15 residues. V gave up 3 bases and J gave up 2 bases, with 11 bases separating them. Germline-derived CDR1 and CDR2 are LGHNA and YSLEER. CDR3 region: CASSQERTPYNEQFF. The CDR3 bases are TGCGCCAGCAGCCAGGAAAGGACCCCCTACAATGAGCAGTTCTTC.

V and J are TRBV6-6 and TRBJ2-1; 12 nucleotides match TRBD2. Germline CDR1 reads MNHNY; CDR2 reads SVGAGI (reference sequence). The V segment lost 5 bases and the J segment 13 bases; nucleotides outside the gene matches: 12. The CDR3 has 15 amino acids. This chain's CDR3 is CASSQGLAGLGPQFF. DNA of the CDR3: TGTGCCAGCAGTCAGGGACTAGCGGGTTTAGGTCCCCAGTTCTTC.

Worth noting for this clonotype: The conserved closing phenylalanine or tryptophan is absent in this CDR3, likely reflecting a read error. This chain joins TRBV29-1 and TRBJ2-1; 7 bases line up with TRBD2. The DNA end lines up better with TRBJ2-7; the J call may be wrong. This CDR3 is built from 13 residues. Germline V lookup: CDR1 SQVTM, CDR2 ANQGSEA. CDR3 loop: CSVGTRQSYEQYI. The CDR3 coding sequence is TGCAGCGTTGGGACTAGACAATCCTACGAGCAGTACATC.

The chain links TRBV3-1 to TRBJ1-1, with D possibly TRBD1 on 5 matching bases. The germline V gene has CDR1 LGHDT and CDR2 YNNKEL (reference sequence). Trimming took 4 bases from V and 5 from J, leaving 11 bases between them. The CDR3 loop spans 13 amino acids. Here the CDR3 reads CASSLQVWTEAFF. CDR3 in DNA: TGTGCCAGCAGCCTACAGGTCTGGACTGAAGCTTTCTTT.

The V gene is TRBV3-1, the J gene TRBJ1-2, with a tentative D call TRBD1 (6 bases). The CDR3 is 15 residues long. In germline, CDR1 is LGHDT, CDR2 YNNKEL (reference sequence). V lost 4 bases and J 8 bases, leaving 20 bases between the germline ends. DNA of the CDR3: TGTGCCAGCAGCCGGGAAGAGAGGGCAGGGGTCGGCTACACCTTC. It is translated as CASSREERAGVGYTF.